This T cell receptor (beta chain) was captured by sequencing in a study of blood T cells in healthy people across ages. Trimming left V 4 bases short and J 0 bases short, with 13 bases between. The V gene's germline CDR1 is SGDLS and CDR2 YYNGEE. This CDR3 spans 15 amino acids. Study outcomes and limitations: Strong correlation existed between TCR beta diversity and naive T cell percentage. With age, beta diversity per million T cells declined roughly linearly, significantly by about 40.

In its sample, this clonotype was seen a few times. What it recognizes is unknown. PCR was performed a second time for about 7 to 12 cycles using a sample-barcoded 5' primer and a J-beta primer mix. TCRdb redid the calling of the 5' RACE reads with MiXCR, one entry per CDR3 protein. The sample has hundreds of thousands of distinct CDR3 sequences; around 34% are singletons. The TCR comes from a man between 18 and 35 years old in good health. Sequenced input: blood. The chain employs TRBV9 and TRBJ1-2, with D possibly being TRBD1 (5 bases). The CDR3 DNA follows: TGTGCCAGCAGCCCCCTGGGGGGAGCTAACTATGGCTACACCTTC. Protein: CASSPLGGANYGYTF.